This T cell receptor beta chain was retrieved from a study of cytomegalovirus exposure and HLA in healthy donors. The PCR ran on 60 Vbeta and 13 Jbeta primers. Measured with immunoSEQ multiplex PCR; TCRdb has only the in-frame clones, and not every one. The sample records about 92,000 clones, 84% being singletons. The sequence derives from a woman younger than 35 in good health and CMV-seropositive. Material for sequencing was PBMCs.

The CDR3 sequence: CAISERGPRGEQFF. CDR3 DNA sequence: TGTGCCATCAGCGAGAGGGGCCCGCGGGGTGAGCAGTTCTTC. This chain uses TRBV10-3 with TRBJ2-1; possible D gene TRBD2, 6 bases. The V gene lost 6 bases and the J gene lost 9 bases, with 18 bases spanning the gap. The germline V gene encodes CDR1 ENHRY and CDR2 SYGVKD. The CDR3 is 14 residues long.